This TCR beta chain was identified in a study of blood T cells in healthy people across ages. Study observations and caveats: Per-million-T-cell TCR beta diversity fell roughly linearly with age.

This CDR3 has 17 amino acids. Germline V gene lookup returns CDR1 DFQATT and CDR2 SNEGSKA (reference sequence). This clonotype was seen more than once but under ten times. Its specificity is unknown. This could be a read error, since a much larger clone is one nucleotide away. A second roughly 6 to 11 cycle PCR used barcoded and J-beta primers. TCRdb called the 5' RACE reads again in MiXCR, with one record for every CDR3 protein. Among over 500,000 distinct CDR3 sequences listed, around 50% were seen once. This TCR came from an elderly woman in good health. The V and J genes are TRBV20-1 and TRBJ2-1, with unresolved D. Near its end, the DNA agrees better with TRBJ2-7, so the J call may be wrong. Sequenced input: blood. The CDR3 sequence is CSARLILGIRSYNEQYF. CDR3 nucleotides: TGCAGTGCTAGGTTGATTCTGGGGATAAGGTCCTACAATGAGCAGTACTTC.